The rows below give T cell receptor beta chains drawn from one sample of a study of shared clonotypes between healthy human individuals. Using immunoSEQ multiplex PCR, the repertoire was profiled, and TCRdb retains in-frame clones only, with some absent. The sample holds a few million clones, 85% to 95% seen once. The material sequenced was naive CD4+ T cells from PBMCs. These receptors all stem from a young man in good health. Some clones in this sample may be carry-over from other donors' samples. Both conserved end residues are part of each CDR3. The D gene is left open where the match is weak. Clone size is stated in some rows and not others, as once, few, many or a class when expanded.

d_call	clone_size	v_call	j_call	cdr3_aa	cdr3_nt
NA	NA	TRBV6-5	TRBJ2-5	CASTFNRIPGETQYF	TGTGCCAGCACCTTTAACAGGATCCCCGGAGAGACCCAGTACTTC
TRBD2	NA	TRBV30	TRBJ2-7	CAWIARTSGVYEQYF	TGTGCCTGGATTGCCCGGACTAGCGGAGTCTACGAGCAGTACTTC
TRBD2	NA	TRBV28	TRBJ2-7	CASNPGGAGGYEQYF	TGTGCCAGCAACCCGGGGGGAGCGGGAGGATACGAGCAGTACTTC
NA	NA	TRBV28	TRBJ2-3	CASSFFVPGADTQYF	TGTGCCAGCAGTTTCTTCGTCCCGGGAGCAGATACGCAGTATTTT
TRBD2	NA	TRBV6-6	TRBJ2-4	CAGPSGGYLAKNIQYF	TGTGCCGGACCTAGCGGGGGGTACTTAGCCAAAAACATTCAGTACTTC
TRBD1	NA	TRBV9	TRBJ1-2	CASSVAEGTGDNYGYTF	TGTGCCAGCAGCGTAGCTGAGGGGACAGGTGATAACTATGGCTACACCTTC
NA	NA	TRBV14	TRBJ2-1	CASSQDSANNEQFF	TGTGCCAGCAGCCAAGACTCCGCGAACAATGAGCAGTTCTTC
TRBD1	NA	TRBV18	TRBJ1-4	CASSAKGTDEKLFF	TGTGCCAGCTCGGCAAAGGGGACAGATGAAAAACTGTTTTTT
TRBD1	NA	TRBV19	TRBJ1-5	CASRMGQGSQPQHF	TGTGCCAGTAGGATGGGACAGGGCAGTCAGCCCCAGCATTTT
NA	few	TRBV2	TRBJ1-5	CASSMVLQPQHF	TGTGCCAGCAGTATGGTTTTGCAGCCCCAGCATTTT
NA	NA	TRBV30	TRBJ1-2	CAPLVRGAYGYTF	TGTGCCCCCTTGGTGAGAGGGGCCTATGGCTACACCTTC
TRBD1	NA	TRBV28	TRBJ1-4	CASSLFAGTGQHEKLFF	TGTGCCAGCAGTTTATTTGCGGGGACAGGGCAGCATGAAAAACTGTTTTTT
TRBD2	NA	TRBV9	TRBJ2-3	CASSVLAGGDTQYF	TGTGCCAGCAGCGTGCTGGCGGGAGGGGATACGCAGTATTTT
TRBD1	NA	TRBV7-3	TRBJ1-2	CASSLGQGYGYTF	TGTGCCAGCAGCTTAGGACAGGGCTATGGCTACACCTTC
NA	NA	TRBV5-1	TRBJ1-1	CASSPDGATRITEAFF	TGCGCCAGCAGCCCGGACGGGGCAACAAGGATCACTGAAGCTTTCTTT
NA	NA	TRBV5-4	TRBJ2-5	CASGGTAQETQYF	TGTGCCAGCGGGGGGACAGCCCAAGAGACCCAGTACTTC
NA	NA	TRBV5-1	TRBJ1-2	CASSLEQIYGYTF	TGCGCCAGCAGCTTGGAACAGATCTATGGCTACACCTTC
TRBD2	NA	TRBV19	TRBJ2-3	CASRRLAAPSTDTQYF	TGTGCCAGTAGACGACTAGCGGCCCCATCCACAGATACGCAGTATTTT
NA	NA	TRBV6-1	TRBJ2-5	CASSEAGQAQETQYF	TGTGCCAGCAGTGAAGCGGGGCAGGCGCAAGAGACCCAGTACTTC
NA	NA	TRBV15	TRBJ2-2	CATSRDPRLETGELFF	TGTGCCACCAGCAGAGATCCGAGACTAGAAACCGGGGAGCTGTTTTTT
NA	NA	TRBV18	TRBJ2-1	CASSPLDYSYNEQFF	TGTGCCAGCTCACCATTGGACTACTCCTACAATGAGCAGTTCTTC
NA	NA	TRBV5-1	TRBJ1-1	CASSSQPNTEAFF	TGCGCCAGCAGCTCCCAGCCGAACACTGAAGCTTTCTTT
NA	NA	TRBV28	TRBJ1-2	CASSLITGSGYTF	TGTGCCAGCAGTCTCATCACAGGGAGCGGCTACACCTTC
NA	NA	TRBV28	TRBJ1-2	CASGGGRGGYTF	TGTGCCAGCGGTGGCGGCCGGGGTGGCTACACCTTC
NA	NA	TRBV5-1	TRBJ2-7	CASSLLLVPYEQYF	TGCGCCAGCAGCTTGTTACTGGTCCCCTACGAGCAGTACTTC
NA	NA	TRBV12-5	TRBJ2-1	CASGPGLSGISGDEQFF	TGTGCTAGTGGTCCCGGACTATCGGGCATTTCAGGGGATGAGCAGTTCTTC
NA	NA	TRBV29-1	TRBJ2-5	CSVGSSTSGHF	TGCAGCGTTGGGTCTAGCACATCCGGCCACTTC
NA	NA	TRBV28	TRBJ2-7	CASSLYGNEQYF	TGTGCCAGCAGTTTATATGGGAACGAGCAGTACTTC
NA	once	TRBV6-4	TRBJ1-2	CASSDTRCMTVDYGYTF	TGTGCCAGCAGTGACACGAGATGTATGACAGTGGACTATGGCTACACCTTC
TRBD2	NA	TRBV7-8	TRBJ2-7	CASSLLGLADYEQYF	TGTGCCAGCAGCTTATTGGGACTAGCGGACTACGAGCAGTACTTC
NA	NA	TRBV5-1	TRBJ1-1	CASSLQTVGSEAFF	TGCGCCAGCAGCCTTCAGACAGTTGGAAGTGAAGCTTTCTTT
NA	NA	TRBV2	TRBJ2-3	CASSSAHTQYF	TGTGCCAGCAGTTCGGCGCATACGCAGTATTTT
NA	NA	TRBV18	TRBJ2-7	CASSRQDYHSYEQYF	TGTGCCAGCTCACGACAGGACTACCACTCCTACGAGCAGTACTTC
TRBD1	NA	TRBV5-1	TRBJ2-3	CASSRTGVGDTQYF	TGCGCCAGCAGCCGGACAGGGGTAGGAGATACGCAGTATTTT
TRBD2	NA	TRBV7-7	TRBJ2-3	CASSPGTSGGVSDTQYF	TGTGCCAGCAGCCCGGGGACTAGCGGGGGGGTCTCAGATACGCAGTATTTT
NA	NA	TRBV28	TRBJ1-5	CASSFGGDQPQHF	TGTGCCAGCAGTTTCGGGGGGGATCAGCCCCAGCATTTT
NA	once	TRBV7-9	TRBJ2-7	CASSLLHPDEQYF	TGTGCCAGCAGCCTACTACACCCCGACGAGCAGTACTTC
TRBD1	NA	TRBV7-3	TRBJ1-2	CASSSDRGRNYTF	TGTGCCAGCAGCTCGGACAGGGGGCGCAACTACACCTTC
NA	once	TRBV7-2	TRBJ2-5	CASSLRGGIETQYF	TGTGCCAGCAGCTTACGGGGCGGGATCGAGACCCAGTACTTC
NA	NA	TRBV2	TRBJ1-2	CASSEGGYTF	TGTGCCAGCAGTGAAGGTGGCTACACCTTC
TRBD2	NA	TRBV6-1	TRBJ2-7	CASTTLAGGPYEQYF	TGTGCCAGCACCACACTAGCGGGAGGGCCCTACGAGCAGTACTTC
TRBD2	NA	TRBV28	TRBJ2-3	CASSLVRLAGTDTQYF	TGTGCCAGCAGTTTGGTCCGACTAGCGGGGACAGATACGCAGTATTTT
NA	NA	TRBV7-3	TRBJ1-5	CASRFGDQPQHF	TGTGCCAGCAGGTTCGGGGACCAGCCCCAGCATTTT
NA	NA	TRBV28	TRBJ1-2	CASSRGGYGYTF	TGTGCCAGCAGCAGGGGAGGCTATGGCTACACCTTC
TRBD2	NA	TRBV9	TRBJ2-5	CASSPRGSGRAWETQYF	TGTGCCAGCAGCCCGCGGGGTAGCGGGAGGGCCTGGGAGACCCAGTACTTC
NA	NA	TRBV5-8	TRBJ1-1	CASSLVVYGTEAFF	TGTGCCAGCAGCTTGGTAGTTTACGGCACTGAAGCTTTCTTT
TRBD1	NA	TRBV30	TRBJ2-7	CAWSLQGDEQYF	TGTGCCTGGAGTCTCCAGGGGGACGAGCAGTACTTC
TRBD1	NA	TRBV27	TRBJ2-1	CASQTGTGINEQFF	TGTGCCAGCCAAACCGGGACAGGGATCAATGAGCAGTTCTTC
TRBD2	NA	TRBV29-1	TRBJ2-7	CSVVKYAAGGSYEQYF	TGCAGCGTTGTGAAATACGCGGCGGGAGGTTCCTACGAGCAGTACTTC
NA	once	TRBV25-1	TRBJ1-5	CASSELGGNQPQHF	TGTGCCAGCAGTGAATTGGGGGGCAATCAGCCCCAGCATTTT
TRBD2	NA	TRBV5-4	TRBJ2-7	CASSWGASGTYEQYF	TGTGCCAGCAGCTGGGGGGCTAGCGGGACCTACGAGCAGTACTTC
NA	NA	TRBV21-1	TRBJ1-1	CASFLWGGNTEAFF	TGTGCCAGCTTTCTATGGGGCGGGAACACTGAAGCTTTCTTT
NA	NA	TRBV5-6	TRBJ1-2	CASSLQAPGYGYTF	TGTGCCAGCAGCTTGCAGGCCCCTGGGTATGGCTACACCTTC
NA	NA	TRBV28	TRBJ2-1	CASSPLGTGYNEQFF	TGTGCCAGCAGTCCGCTGGGGACGGGTTACAATGAGCAGTTCTTC
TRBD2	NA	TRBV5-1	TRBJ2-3	CASTHREGGTSGPGDTQYF	TGCGCCAGCACCCACAGGGAAGGAGGGACTAGCGGACCGGGAGATACGCAGTATTTT
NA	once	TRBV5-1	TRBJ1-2	CASSLVPSNYGYTF	TGCGCCAGCAGCTTGGTTCCCAGTAACTATGGCTACACCTTC
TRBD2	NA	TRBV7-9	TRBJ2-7	CASSQPGLAGSYEQYF	TGTGCCAGCAGCCAGCCGGGACTAGCGGGATCCTACGAGCAGTACTTC